One sample yielded the 3 T cell receptor beta chains listed below, sequenced in a study of beta chain features in type 1 diabetes. Every bit of the isolated RNA underwent reverse transcription, so sequencing read expressed TCRB transcripts. Clones were read by immunoSEQ multiplex PCR, and TCRdb kept only the in-frame ones, dropping some. There are 300,000 to 450,000 clones in the sample; roughly a fifth occur only once, and around 0.045% lies in the top ten. The sequenced sample consisted of naive CD4+ T cells from blood. These receptors all come from a woman aged 18-29 years in good health.

A few counts support this clone. The rearrangement links TRBV6-5 to TRBJ1-2; 7 bases map to TRBD1. CDR1 and CDR2 (germline): MNHEY, SVGAGI. V lost 6 bases and J lost 1; bases outside the gene matches: 5. The CDR3 runs 14 residues. The CDR3 loop reads CASRNRDSNYGYTF. The CDR3, as DNA: TGTGCCAGCAGAAACCGGGACAGTAACTATGGCTACACCTTC.

The chain carries TRBV11-2 and TRBJ2-5; 10 bases are shared with TRBD1. Trimming removed 6 bases from V and 4 bases from J; junction bases left unmatched: 8. The germline V gene encodes CDR1 SGHAT and CDR2 FQNNGV. The CDR3 contains 15 residues. CDR3 bases: TGTGCCAGCAGTCCAGGACAGGGGGGGTCAGAGACCCAGTACTTC. It specifies CASSPGQGGSETQYF. Full variable domain (rest looked up from reference TRBV11-2 and TRBJ2-5): EAGVAQSPRYKIIEKRQSVAFWCNPISGHATLYWYQQILGQGPKLLIQFQNNGVVDDSQLPKDRFSAERLKGVDSTLKIQPAKLEDSAVYLCASSPGQGGSETQYFGPGTRLLVL.

This clone was seen only a few times. The chain employs TRBV5-1 and TRBJ2-1, with 9 bases identical to TRBD1. Losses at the gene ends were 2 bases for V and 7 bases for J; bases not matched to a gene: 7. CDR1 is SGHRS, CDR2 YFSETQ, per germline. The CDR3 has 15 residues. The CDR3 here is CASSLGQGSGNEQFF. CDR3 coding DNA: TGCGCCAGCAGCTTAGGACAGGGGAGTGGAAATGAGCAGTTCTTC. Combining the CDR3 with reference TRBV5-1 and TRBJ2-1 gives the whole variable domain KAGVTQTPRYLIKTRGQQVTLSCSPISGHRSVSWYQQTPGQGLQFLFEYFSETQRNKGNFPGRFSGRQFSNSRSEMNVSTLELGDSALYLCASSLGQGSGNEQFFGPGTRLTVL.